This TCR beta chain was identified during a study of blood T cells in healthy people across ages. Findings of the study overall: A roughly linear age-dependent decrease characterized TCR beta diversity per million T cells.

Only a few counts were recorded for this clonotype. Its target is not known. One junction end disagrees with the germline gene, perhaps due to a read error. The CDR3 spans 14 residues. Looked up from germline, CDR1 is SSHAT and CDR2 is FNYEAQ (reference sequence). Each donor had around 11 milliliters of peripheral blood drawn. A sample-barcoded 5' primer and a J-beta primer mix were used in a second PCR of about 7 to 12 cycles. TCRdb re-called the 5' RACE reads through MiXCR, storing one row per CDR3 protein. The sample holds roughly 1,800,000 distinct CDR3 sequences, 49% seen once. The TCR comes from a woman aged 40 to 50 in good health. The source material was blood. The J gene is TRBJ2-3, the V gene TRBV7-7, with no clear D. This CDR3 reads CASSPQANTDTQYF. The DNA of the CDR3 is TGTGCTAGCAGCCCACAAGCTAACACAGATACGCAGTATTTT.